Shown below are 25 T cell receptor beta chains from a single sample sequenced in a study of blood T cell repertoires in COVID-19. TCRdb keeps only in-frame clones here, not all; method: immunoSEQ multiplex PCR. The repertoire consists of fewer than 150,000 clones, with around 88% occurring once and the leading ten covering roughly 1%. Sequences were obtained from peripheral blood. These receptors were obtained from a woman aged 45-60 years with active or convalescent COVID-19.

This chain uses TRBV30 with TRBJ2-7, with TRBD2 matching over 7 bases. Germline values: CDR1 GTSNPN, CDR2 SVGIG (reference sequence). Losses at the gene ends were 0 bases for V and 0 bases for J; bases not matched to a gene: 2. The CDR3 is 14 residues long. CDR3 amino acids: CAWSVLANSYEQYF. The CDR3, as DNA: TGTGCCTGGAGTGTACTAGCGAACTCCTACGAGCAGTACTTC.

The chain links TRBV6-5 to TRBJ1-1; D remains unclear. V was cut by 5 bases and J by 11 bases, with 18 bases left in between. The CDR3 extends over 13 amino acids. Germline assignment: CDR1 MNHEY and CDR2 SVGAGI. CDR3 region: CASSPRDRLGAFF. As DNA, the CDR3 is TGTGCCAGCAGTCCCCGGGATCGTCTGGGGGCTTTCTTT.

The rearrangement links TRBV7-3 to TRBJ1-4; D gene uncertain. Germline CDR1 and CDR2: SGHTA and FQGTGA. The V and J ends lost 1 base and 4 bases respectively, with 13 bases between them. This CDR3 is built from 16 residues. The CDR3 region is CASSLIIGEDNEKLFF. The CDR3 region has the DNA TGTGCCAGCAGCTTAATTATTGGGGAGGATAATGAAAAACTGTTTTTT.

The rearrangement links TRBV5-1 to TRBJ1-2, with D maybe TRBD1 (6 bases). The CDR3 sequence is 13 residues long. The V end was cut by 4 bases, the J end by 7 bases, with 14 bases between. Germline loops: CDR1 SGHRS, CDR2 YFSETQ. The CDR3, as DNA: TGCGCCAGCAGCATACAGGGACCTTCTGGCTACACCTTC. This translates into CASSIQGPSGYTF. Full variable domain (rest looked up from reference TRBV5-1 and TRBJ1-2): KAGVTQTPRYLIKTRGQQVTLSCSPISGHRSVSWYQQTPGQGLQFLFEYFSETQRNKGNFPGRFSGRQFSNSRSEMNVSTLELGDSALYLCASSIQGPSGYTFGSGTRLTVV.

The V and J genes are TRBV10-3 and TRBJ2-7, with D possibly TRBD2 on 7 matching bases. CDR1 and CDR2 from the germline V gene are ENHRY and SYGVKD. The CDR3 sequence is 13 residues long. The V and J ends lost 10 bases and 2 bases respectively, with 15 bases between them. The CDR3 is CATEGGTPYEQYF. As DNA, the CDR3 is TGTGCCACCGAGGGGGGGACCCCCTACGAGCAGTACTTC.

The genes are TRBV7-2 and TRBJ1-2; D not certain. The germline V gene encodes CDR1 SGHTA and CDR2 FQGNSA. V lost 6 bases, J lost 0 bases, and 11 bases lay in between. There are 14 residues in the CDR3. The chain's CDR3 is CASREGTTNYGYTF. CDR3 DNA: TGTGCCAGCAGAGAGGGTACCACTAACTATGGCTACACCTTC.

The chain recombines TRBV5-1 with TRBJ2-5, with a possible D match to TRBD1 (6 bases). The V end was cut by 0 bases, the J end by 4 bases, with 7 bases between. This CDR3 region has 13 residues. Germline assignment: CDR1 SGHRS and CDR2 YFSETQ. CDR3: CASSLGTVETQYF. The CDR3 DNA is TGCGCCAGCAGCTTGGGGACAGTAGAGACCCAGTACTTC.

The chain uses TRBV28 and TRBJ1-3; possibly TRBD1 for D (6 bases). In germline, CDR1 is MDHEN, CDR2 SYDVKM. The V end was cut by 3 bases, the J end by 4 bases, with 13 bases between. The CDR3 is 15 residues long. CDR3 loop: CASSLNDRRGNTIYF. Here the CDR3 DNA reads TGTGCCAGCAGTTTGAATGACAGGAGGGGAAACACCATATATTTT.

The CDR3 region is CASSDPAGFYEQYF. CDR3 in DNA: TGTGCCAGCAGTGACCCCGCGGGGTTCTACGAGCAGTACTTC. The chain couples TRBV6-1 to TRBJ2-7; TRBD2 is a possible D gene (6 bases). Germline V lookup: CDR1 MNHNS, CDR2 SASEGT. The CDR3 consists of 14 residues. With 3 bases removed from V and 3 bases from J, the gap between germline ends came to 12 bases.

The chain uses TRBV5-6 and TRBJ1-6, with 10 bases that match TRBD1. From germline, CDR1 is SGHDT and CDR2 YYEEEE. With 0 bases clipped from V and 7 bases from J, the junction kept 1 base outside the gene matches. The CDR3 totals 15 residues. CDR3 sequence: CASSLGGQGNSPLHF. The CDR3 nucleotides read TGTGCCAGCAGCTTGGGGGGACAGGGGAATTCACCCCTCCACTTT.

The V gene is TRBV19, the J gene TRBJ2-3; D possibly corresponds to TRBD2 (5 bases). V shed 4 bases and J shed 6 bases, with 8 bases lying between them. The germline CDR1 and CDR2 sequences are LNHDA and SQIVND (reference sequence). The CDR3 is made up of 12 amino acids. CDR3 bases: TGTGCCAGTAGTAATTGGGAGGATACGCAGTATTTT. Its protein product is CASSNWEDTQYF.

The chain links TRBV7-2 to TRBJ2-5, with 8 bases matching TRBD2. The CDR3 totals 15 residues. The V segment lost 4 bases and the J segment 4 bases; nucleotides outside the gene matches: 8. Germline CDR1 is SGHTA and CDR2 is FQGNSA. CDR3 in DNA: TGTGCCAGCAGCTCGAATAGCGGGACGCGAGAGACCCAGTACTTC. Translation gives CASSSNSGTRETQYF.

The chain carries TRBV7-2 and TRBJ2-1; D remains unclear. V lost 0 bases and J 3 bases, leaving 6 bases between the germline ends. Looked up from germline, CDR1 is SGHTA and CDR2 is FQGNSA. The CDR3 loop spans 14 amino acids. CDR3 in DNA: TGTGCCAGCAGCTTAGCGGGCGTCTACAATGAGCAGTTCTTC. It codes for CASSLAGVYNEQFF.

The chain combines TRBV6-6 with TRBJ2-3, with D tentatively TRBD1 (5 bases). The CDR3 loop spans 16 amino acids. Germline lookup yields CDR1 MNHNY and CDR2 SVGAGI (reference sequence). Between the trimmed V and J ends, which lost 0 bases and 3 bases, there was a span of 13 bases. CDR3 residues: CASSYSAGLGTDTQYF. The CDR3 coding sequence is TGTGCCAGCAGTTACTCTGCAGGGCTCGGGACAGATACGCAGTATTTT.

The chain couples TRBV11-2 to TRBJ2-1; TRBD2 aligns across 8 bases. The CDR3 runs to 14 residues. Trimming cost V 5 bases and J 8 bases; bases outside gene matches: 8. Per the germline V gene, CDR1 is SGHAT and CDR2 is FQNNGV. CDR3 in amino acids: CASSAGLGYYEQFF. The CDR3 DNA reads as TGTGCCAGCAGCGCGGGACTAGGTTACTATGAGCAGTTCTTC.

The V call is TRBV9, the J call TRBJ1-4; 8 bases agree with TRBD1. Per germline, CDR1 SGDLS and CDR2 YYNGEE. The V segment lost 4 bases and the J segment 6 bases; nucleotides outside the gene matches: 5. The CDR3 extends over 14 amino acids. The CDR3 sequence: CASSLMTGDEKLFF. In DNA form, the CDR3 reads TGTGCCAGCAGCCTGATGACAGGGGATGAAAAACTGTTTTTT.

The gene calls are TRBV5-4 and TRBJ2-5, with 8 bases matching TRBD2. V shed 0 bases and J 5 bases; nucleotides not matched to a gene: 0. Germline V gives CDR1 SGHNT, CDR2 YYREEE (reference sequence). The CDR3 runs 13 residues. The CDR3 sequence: CASSLAGGETQYF. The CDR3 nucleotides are TGTGCCAGCAGCTTGGCGGGGGGGGAGACCCAGTACTTC.

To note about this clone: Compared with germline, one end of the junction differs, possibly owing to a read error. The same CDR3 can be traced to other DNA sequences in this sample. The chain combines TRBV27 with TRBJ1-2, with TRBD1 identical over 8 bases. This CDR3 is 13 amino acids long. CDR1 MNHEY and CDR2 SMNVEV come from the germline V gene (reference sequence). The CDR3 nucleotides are TGTGCCAGCAGACCCACAGGGGGTGTGGGATACACCTTT. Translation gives CASRPTGGVGYTF.

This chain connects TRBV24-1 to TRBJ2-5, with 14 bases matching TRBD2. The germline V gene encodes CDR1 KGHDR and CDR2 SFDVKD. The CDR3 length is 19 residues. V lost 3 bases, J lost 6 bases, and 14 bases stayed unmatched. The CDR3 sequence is CATSDPTGMTSGRAQTQYF. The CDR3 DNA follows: TGTGCCACCAGTGATCCCACAGGGATGACTAGCGGGAGGGCCCAGACCCAGTACTTC.

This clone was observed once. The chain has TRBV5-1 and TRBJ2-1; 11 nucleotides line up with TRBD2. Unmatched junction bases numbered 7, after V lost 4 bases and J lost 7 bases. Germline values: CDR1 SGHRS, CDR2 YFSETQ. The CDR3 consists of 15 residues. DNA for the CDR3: TGCGCCAGCAGCATACTAGCGGGAGAGTCGAATGAGCAGTTCTTC. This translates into CASSILAGESNEQFF. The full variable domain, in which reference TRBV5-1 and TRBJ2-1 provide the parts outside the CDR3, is KAGVTQTPRYLIKTRGQQVTLSCSPISGHRSVSWYQQTPGQGLQFLFEYFSETQRNKGNFPGRFSGRQFSNSRSEMNVSTLELGDSALYLCASSILAGESNEQFFGPGTRLTVL.

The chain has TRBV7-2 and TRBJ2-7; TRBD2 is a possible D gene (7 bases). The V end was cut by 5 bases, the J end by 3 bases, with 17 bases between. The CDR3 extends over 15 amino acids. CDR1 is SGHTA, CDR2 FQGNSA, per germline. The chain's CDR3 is CASSHAGRGHYEQYF. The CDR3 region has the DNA TGTGCCAGCAGCCACGCGGGGAGGGGACACTACGAGCAGTACTTC.

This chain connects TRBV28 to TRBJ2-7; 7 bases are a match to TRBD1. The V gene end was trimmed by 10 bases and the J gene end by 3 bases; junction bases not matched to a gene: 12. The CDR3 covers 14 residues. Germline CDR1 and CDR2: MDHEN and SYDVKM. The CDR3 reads CATMRERGHYEQYF. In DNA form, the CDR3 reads TGTGCCACCATGAGGGAGAGGGGGCACTACGAGCAGTACTTC. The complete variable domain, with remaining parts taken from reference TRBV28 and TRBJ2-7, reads DVKVTQSSRYLVKRTGEKVFLECVQDMDHENMFWYRQDPGLGLRLIYFSYDVKMKEKGDIPEGYSVSREKKERFSLILESASTNQTSMYLCATMRERGHYEQYFGPGTRLTVT.

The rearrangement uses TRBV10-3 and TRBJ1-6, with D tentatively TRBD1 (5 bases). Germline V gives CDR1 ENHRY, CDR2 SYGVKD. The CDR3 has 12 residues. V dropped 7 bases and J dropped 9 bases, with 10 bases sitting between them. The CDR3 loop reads CAIKEDSSPLHF. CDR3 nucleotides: TGTGCCATCAAGGAAGACAGTTCACCCCTCCACTTT.

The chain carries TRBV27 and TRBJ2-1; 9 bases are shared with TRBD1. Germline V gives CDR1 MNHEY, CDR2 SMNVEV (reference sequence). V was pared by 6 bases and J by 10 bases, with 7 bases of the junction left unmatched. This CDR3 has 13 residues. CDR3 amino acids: CASRYRGRIEQFF. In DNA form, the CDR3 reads TGTGCCAGCAGATACAGGGGGCGGATAGAGCAGTTCTTC.

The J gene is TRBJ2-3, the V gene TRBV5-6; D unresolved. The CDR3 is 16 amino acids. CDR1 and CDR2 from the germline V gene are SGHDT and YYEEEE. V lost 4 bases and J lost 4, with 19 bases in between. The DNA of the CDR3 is TGTGCCAGCAGCCATACGGCCTCCCTGGGCGCAGATACGCAGTATTTT. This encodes CASSHTASLGADTQYF.